The sequence of this TCR beta chain was determined in a study of graft-versus-host responses after intestinal transplantation. The overall study: Each of the recipients got a multivisceral, liver-intestinal, or isolated intestinal transplant.

The repertoire was sequenced with immunoSEQ multiplex PCR; TCRdb's copy has only in-frame clones and lacks some. The sample consists of 50,000 to 55,000 clones, roughly 90% of them appearing once. Turning to this clone: Antigen: not known.

CDR3 length: 18 residues. The V gene lost 1 base and the J gene lost 8 bases, with 26 bases spanning the gap. CDR1 and CDR2 from the germline V gene are SNHLY and FYNNEI. The J gene is TRBJ1-2, the V gene TRBV2, with D maybe TRBD1 (5 bases). Sequences were derived from unstimulated CD4+ T cells sorted from spleen or lymph node cells, sampled before transplant. The receptor was isolated from a human donor who was the organ donor for an intestinal transplant. The CDR3 bases are TGTGCCAGCAGTGAAGGAAGGTCGTTCTCAGGGACTCCGGGAGGCTACACCTTC. Translated: CASSEGRSFSGTPGGYTF.